Listed below are T cell receptor beta chains from one sample, sequenced in a study of vaccination and CD4 T cells after COVID-19. MiXCR, applied by TCRdb to the PCR reads, yields one record per CDR3 protein. The sample carries tens of thousands of distinct CDR3 sequences, around 49% recorded once. This specimen consisted of CD4+ T cells from blood, obtained about 7 months after SARS-CoV-2 vaccination. These receptors originate from a human donor who had recovered from COVID-19. CDR3s include the opening cysteine and the closing phenylalanine or tryptophan.

>TRBV25-1|TRBJ2-2
CASSEQGLHTGELFF
>TRBV27|TRBJ2-3
CASSSAALSTDTQYF
>TRBV10-3|TRBJ2-7
CAISESGVGYEQYF
>TRBV20-1|TRBJ2-1
CSASRTPIRAEGNEQFF
>TRBV7-8|TRBJ2-2
CASSLLSRENTGELFF
>TRBV11-2|TRBJ2-7
CASSPPKAETSAPYEQYF
>TRBV7-6|TRBJ1-1
CASSLNRISEAFF
>TRBV19|TRBJ2-6
CASALSSGANVLTF
>TRBV6-2/TRBV6-3|TRBJ2-7
CASRPGRDRERYEQYF
>TRBV10-3|TRBJ1-1
CAIKGTGGGEAFF
>TRBV7-2|TRBJ2-7
CASSRNRDPTEQYF
>TRBV7-9|TRBJ2-1
CASSLTGRTSGRYEQFF
>TRBV20-1|TRBJ2-3
CSARPIAGADTQYF
>TRBV20-1|TRBJ1-1
CSAEDSSNTEAFF
>TRBV6-5|TRBJ2-2
CASSYGTSHTGELFF
>TRBV7-9|TRBJ1-4
CASSPARGSEKLFF
>TRBV28|TRBJ2-2
CASSSNYDTGELFF
>TRBV10-3|TRBJ2-5
CAISGHGQETQYF
>TRBV6-1|TRBJ2-1
CASSTRLASSYNEQFF
>TRBV7-3|TRBJ2-1
CASSLLGQIYNEQFF
>TRBV29-1|TRBJ2-1
CSVPLAGSLEQFF
>TRBV27|TRBJ1-2
CASGSGVSGYTF
>TRBV28|TRBJ2-1
CASSLERSRYNEQFF
>TRBV19|TRBJ2-5
CASSIHRRAEETQYF
>TRBV6-4|TRBJ2-1
CASSDGLAGDEQFF
>TRBV20-1|TRBJ1-2
CSAREAGIGGYYGYTF
>TRBV20-1|TRBJ2-7
CSAGGLGDEQYF
>TRBV20-1|TRBJ2-2
CSASMGRAGVGELFF
>TRBV20-1|TRBJ2-7
CSARDWTVDSYEQYF
>TRBV20-1|TRBJ2-1
CSARRTGFQSYNEQFF
>TRBV6-1|TRBJ2-2
CASGTANTGELFF
>TRBV6-1|TRBJ2-1
CASSISGHVLFF
>TRBV10-3|TRBJ1-2
CAIRPAGQGAGGYTF
>TRBV7-2|TRBJ2-5
CASSSAEETQYF
>TRBV15|TRBJ2-7
CATSTGRSYEQYF
>TRBV20-1|TRBJ2-7
CSAQGTSGAMQYF
>TRBV10-1|TRBJ1-5
CASRGTGPYSNQPQHF
>TRBV6-1|TRBJ2-1
CASSLRTSGRPEFF
>TRBV28|TRBJ1-5
CASSLRQGARQPQHF
>TRBV4-1|TRBJ2-5
CASSPGTGGGETQYF
>TRBV20-1|TRBJ1-6
CSAPGQGSPLHF
>TRBV20-1|TRBJ2-3
CSGGEGTDTQYF
>TRBV5-1|TRBJ1-2
CASTDGGYGYTF
>TRBV5-1|TRBJ2-7
CASSWGGASGYEQYF
>TRBV27|TRBJ2-2
CASSGNRDPGELFF
>TRBV6-1|TRBJ1-5
CASRTGGAWQPQHF
>TRBV20-1|TRBJ1-6
CSARTGNSPLHF